The 19 T cell receptor beta chains below come from one sample, sequenced in a study of identical twins (dated by TCRdb to the mid-2010s). Library prep was done by 5' RACE. The run used an Illumina HiSeq 2000. TCRdb handled the public reads itself, with Q25 trimming in fastp and clone calling in MiXCR, and kept productive beta chains. Each entry is one CDR3 protein sequence, shown with its most common DNA and genes. Within this sample are roughly 250,000 distinct CDR3 sequences, with approximately 7% of them counted one time only. The ten largest make up approximately 3.7% of the sample. The sample was also reused in another study, on yellow fever vaccine responses in identical twins.

Sequenced sample: memory (CD45RO+) T cells sorted from blood. Taken with the paper, the label for cell subset or site translates to: CD45RO+ enriched T cells. These receptors came from a young woman in good health.

The table lists this clonotype with many counts. This chain joins TRBV12-3 or TRBV12-4 and TRBJ1-2; tentatively, D is TRBD1 (5 bases). Trimming left V 7 bases short and J 3 bases short, with 9 bases between. CDR3 length equals 12 residues. The CDR3 DNA is TGTGCCAGCAATTCGGGGGACTATGGCTACACCTTC. Protein sequence: CASNSGDYGYTF.

In this sample, this clonotype turned up many times. This sequence joins TRBV7-9 and TRBJ1-1; D gene ambiguous. The germline CDR1 and CDR2 sequences are SEHNR and FQNEAQ (reference sequence). Trimming took off 3 bases at V and 1 base at J, with 6 bases between the two ends. The CDR3 is 13 amino acids. Here the CDR3 DNA reads TGTGCCAGCAGCTTTGGAGAGAACACTGAAGCTTTCTTT. This gives the protein CASSFGENTEAFF.

This clonotype was picked up a small number of times. This chain connects TRBV20-1 to TRBJ2-3; the D gene could be TRBD1 or TRBD2 (6 bases each). The CDR3 is made up of 16 amino acids. The ends were cut back, 7 bases at V and 1 base at J, with 21 bases in the middle. Germline V CDR1 and CDR2: DFQATT, SNEGSKA (reference sequence). CDR3 loop: CSVPKGGSGGTDTQYF. CDR3 in DNA: TGCAGTGTCCCAAAAGGGGGGTCTGGGGGCACAGATACGCAGTATTTT.

This clonotype was observed once. The genes are TRBV6-4 and TRBJ1-1; no definite D call. The germline gives CDR1 MRHNA, CDR2 SNTAGT. V lost 2 bases and J 6 bases, leaving 4 bases between the germline ends. There are 11 residues in the CDR3. CDR3 sequence reads: CASSDIAEAFF. CDR3 in DNA: TGTGCCAGCAGTGACATAGCTGAAGCTTTCTTT.

The chain employs TRBV6-5 and TRBJ2-1, with TRBD2 as a possible D gene (7 bases). Germline V gives CDR1 MNHEY, CDR2 SVGAGI. V lost 1 base and J 7 bases, leaving 14 bases between the germline ends. This CDR3 contains 15 residues. CDR3 nucleotides: TGTGCCAGCAGTTACTTGGGGGGGCCACGGAATGAGCAGTTCTTC. This codes for CASSYLGGPRNEQFF.

The chain recombines TRBV7-2 with TRBJ1-2; 10 nucleotides agree with TRBD1. The germline V gene encodes CDR1 SGHTA and CDR2 FQGNSA. V gave up 5 bases and J gave up 4 bases; unmatched junction bases: 4. The CDR3 is made up of 14 amino acids. The CDR3 region has the DNA TGTGCCAGCAGCAAGACAGGGGGCTTCTATGGCTACACCTTC. This translates into CASSKTGGFYGYTF.

The chain couples TRBV2 to TRBJ2-2; D ambiguous. Germline CDR1 is SNHLY and CDR2 is FYNNEI. The CDR3 consists of 14 residues. V was pared by 5 bases and J by 5 bases, with 12 bases between. The CDR3 spells CASSNLQTTGELFF. The DNA of the CDR3 is TGTGCCAGCAGTAACTTACAGACTACCGGGGAGCTGTTTTTT.

This clonotype has a count of ten or more. The rearrangement uses TRBV28 and TRBJ1-3; TRBD1 is a possible D gene (6 bases). Trimming cost V 9 bases and J 0 bases, with 15 bases left between them. Germline V gene data show CDR1 as MDHEN and CDR2 as SYDVKM. The CDR3 is made up of 15 amino acids. CDR3 residues: CASERTAASGNTIYF. The CDR3 bases are TGTGCCAGTGAGAGGACAGCCGCCTCTGGAAACACCATATATTTT. The complete variable domain, with remaining parts taken from reference TRBV28 and TRBJ1-3, reads DVKVTQSSRYLVKRTGEKVFLECVQDMDHENMFWYRQDPGLGLRLIYFSYDVKMKEKGDIPEGYSVSREKKERFSLILESASTNQTSMYLCASERTAASGNTIYFGEGSWLTVV.

The chain employs TRBV27 and TRBJ2-2, with no clear D. CDR1 is MNHEY, CDR2 SMNVEV, per germline (reference sequence). V was cut by 8 bases and J by 6 bases, with 13 bases left in between. The CDR3 totals 13 residues. CDR3 in DNA: TGTGCCAGCGGAAAATACCTCCCCGGGGAGCTGTTTTTT. It translates to CASGKYLPGELFF.

This chain connects TRBV6-1 to TRBJ2-1, with 9 bases lining up with TRBD2. After removal of 5 bases from V and 4 bases from J, the junction contained 6 bases not matched to a gene. The CDR3 has 15 residues. CDR1 and CDR2 from the germline V gene are MNHNS and SASEGT. The CDR3 is CASSKEAGGYNEQFF. Here the CDR3 DNA reads TGTGCCAGCAGTAAGGAGGCGGGGGGGTACAATGAGCAGTTCTTC.

This clonotype has a count of ten or more. CDR3 residues: CATSLGTSGAGETQYF. The CDR3 bases are TGTGCCACCAGCCTCGGGACTAGCGGGGCGGGGGAGACCCAGTACTTC. V is TRBV15 and J is TRBJ2-5; 13 nucleotides line up with TRBD2. V lost 5 bases, J lost 5 bases, and 8 bases stayed unmatched. The CDR3 runs to 16 residues. Germline lookup yields CDR1 LNHNV and CDR2 YYDKDF (reference sequence).

The gene calls are TRBV20-1 and TRBJ2-1; 10 bases match TRBD2. V dropped 1 base and J dropped 3; count of bases not matched to a gene: 3. Germline V gene lookup returns CDR1 DFQATT and CDR2 SNEGSKA (reference sequence). The CDR3 runs 15 residues. This CDR3 is CSARGPSGGYNEQFF. CDR3 bases: TGCAGTGCTAGAGGTCCTAGCGGGGGCTACAATGAGCAGTTCTTC.

This clonotype was picked up many times. CDR3 bases: TGTGCCAACCGGGGCGAAAGCTCCTATAATTCACCCCTCCACTTT. Protein sequence: CANRGESSYNSPLHF. This sequence joins TRBV10-3 and TRBJ1-6; perhaps TRBD1 as D (5 bases). Trimming shortened V by 10 bases and J by 0 bases, and 13 bases separated the two germline ends. CDR1 is ENHRY, CDR2 SYGVKD, per germline. This CDR3 has 15 amino acids.

This clonotype was detected a few times. It may be a read error: a sequence one base away is much more abundant. The CDR3 sequence: CASSPLIEGLVVELFF. Here the CDR3 DNA reads TGTGCCAGCAGCCCCCTCATAGAGGGGCTCGTCGTGGAGCTGTTTTTT. This rearrangement joins TRBV9 to TRBJ2-2; D may be TRBD1 or TRBD2 (5 bases each). This CDR3 is built from 16 residues. Germline lookup yields CDR1 SGDLS and CDR2 YYNGEE. Trimming shortened V by 4 bases and J by 10 bases, and 23 bases separated the two germline ends.

V gene TRBV10-2 combines with J gene TRBJ2-7, with 7 bases lining up with TRBD1. Trimming removed 4 bases from V and 3 bases from J; junction bases left unmatched: 12. Germline loops: CDR1 WSHSY, CDR2 SAAADI. The CDR3 length is 16 residues. The CDR3 DNA follows: TGCGCCAGCAGTGGACGACCCGGGACAGTTGGCTACGAGCAGTACTTC. Translating it yields CASSGRPGTVGYEQYF.

CDR3 sequence: CASSSSGTASYNEQFF. DNA of the CDR3: TGTGCCAGCAGCTCTAGCGGGACGGCCTCCTACAATGAGCAGTTCTTC. This chain connects TRBV14 to TRBJ2-1; TRBD2 agrees at 9 bases. Germline V lookup: CDR1 SGHDN, CDR2 FVKESK. The CDR3 sequence is 16 residues long. After removal of 5 bases from V and 0 bases from J, the junction contained 5 bases not matched to a gene.

This clonotype has a count of ten or more. This chain connects TRBV29-1 to TRBJ1-1, with no clear D. This CDR3 region has 13 residues. Germline V gene data show CDR1 as SQVTM and CDR2 as ANQGSEA. V shed 7 bases and J shed 3 bases, with 15 bases lying between them. The CDR3 bases are TGCAGCGCCACCCTTTACAAAGACACTGAAGCTTTCTTT. Protein product: CSATLYKDTEAFF. The complete variable domain, with remaining parts taken from reference TRBV29-1 and TRBJ1-1, reads SAVISQKPSRDICQRGTSLTIQCQVDSQVTMMFWYRQQPGQSLTLIATANQGSEATYESGFVIDKFPISRPNLTFSTLTVSNMSPEDSSIYLCSATLYKDTEAFFGQGTRLTVV.

Ten or more counts support this clonotype. The CDR3 coding sequence is TGCGCCAGCAGCTTGGTCGGAGCCTCCACAGATACGCAGTATTTT. This translates into CASSLVGASTDTQYF. The rearrangement uses TRBV5-1 and TRBJ2-3, with D uncertain. The CDR3 totals 15 residues. Trimming took 0 bases from V and 2 from J, leaving 10 bases between them. Germline CDR1 SGHRS, CDR2 YFSETQ.

In this sample, this clonotype turned up many times. The genes are TRBV5-5 and TRBJ2-2; D is undetermined. CDR1 and CDR2 from the germline V gene are SGHKS and YYEKEE (reference sequence). Trimming left V 0 bases short and J 5 bases short, with 11 bases between. The CDR3 runs to 15 residues. In DNA, the CDR3 is TGTGCCAGCAGCTTGGTTGTGGAAGTGACCGGGGAGCTGTTTTTT. Its translation is CASSLVVEVTGELFF.